The 20 T cell receptor beta chains below come from one sample, sequenced in a study of blood T cell repertoires in COVID-19 (dated by TCRdb to 2020 to 2022). Libraries were made using the immunoSEQ multiplex PCR assay. This is the immuneACCESS table as TCRdb keeps it, with only in-frame sequences that have V and J called. A part of the clones is gone; compared with another copy, unresolved V genes explain less than half, and the rest is unexplained. This sample gives roughly 200,000 clones in total; approximately 90% of them show up just once. The leading ten clones occupy around 1.3% of the sample. Sequencing input: PBMCs or T cells enriched from blood (not recorded which). These receptor sequences come from a man aged 30 to 45 who had recovered from COVID-19.

The J gene is TRBJ2-1, the V gene TRBV27, with 12 bases identical to TRBD2. Germline assignment: CDR1 MNHEY and CDR2 SMNVEV (reference sequence). J was trimmed by 7 bases and V by 11 bases; bases with no gene match: 15. There are 16 residues in the CDR3. CDR3: CAASGASGRAGNEQFF. CDR3 DNA sequence: TGTGCCGCCTCCGGGGCTAGCGGGAGGGCTGGGAATGAGCAGTTCTTC.

The chain recombines TRBV6-2 or TRBV6-3 with TRBJ2-5; D not certain. Per germline, CDR1 MNHEY and CDR2 SVGEGT. The CDR3 has 12 residues. V lost 2 bases and J 5 bases, leaving 6 bases between the germline ends. The CDR3 nucleotides are TGTGCCAGCAGTTACAACGAGGAGACCCAGTACTTC. This sequence encodes CASSYNEETQYF.

The chain links TRBV29-1 to TRBJ2-1; 8 positions match TRBD2. This CDR3 has 12 amino acids. The V and J ends lost 3 bases and 6 bases, in that order; junction bases with no gene match: 1. CDR1 and CDR2 (germline): SQVTM, ANQGSEA. Written as DNA, the CDR3 is TGCAGCGTTGACGGGGGGGGCAATGAGCAGTTCTTC. The encoded protein is CSVDGGGNEQFF.

This chain links TRBV5-5 with TRBJ1-4, with 7 bases lining up with TRBD1. The CDR3 is made up of 17 amino acids. CDR1 is SGHKS, CDR2 YYEKEE, per germline (reference sequence). V shed 4 bases and J 8 bases; nucleotides not matched to a gene: 17. The CDR3, as DNA: TGTGCCAGCAGCCTGGAGTACAGGGGACTCAATGGCGAAAAACTGTTTTTT. It translates to CASSLEYRGLNGEKLFF.

The CDR3, as DNA: TGTGCCATCAGTGCTAGGACTAGCGGGGGTCACTACAATGAGCAGTTCTTC. Translation: CAISARTSGGHYNEQFF. The V call is TRBV10-3, the J call TRBJ2-1; 13 bases align to TRBD2. J lost 3 bases, V lost 4 bases, and 6 bases had no gene match. This CDR3 is 17 amino acids long. The V gene's germline CDR1 is ENHRY and CDR2 SYGVKD.

The chain is built from TRBV2 and TRBJ2-2, with 7 positions matching TRBD2. CDR1 SNHLY and CDR2 FYNNEI come from the germline V gene. The CDR3 sequence is 12 residues long. V shed 8 bases, J shed 3 bases, and the junction held 0 bases outside the gene matches. CDR3 region: CASRGDTGELFF. The CDR3 coding sequence is TGTGCCAGCCGGGGGGACACCGGGGAGCTGTTTTTT.

The CDR3 DNA reads TGTGCCAGCAGCTCGGGACAGGGGGCTGAGAGGACAGCTGAAGCTTTCTTT. Protein product: CASSSGQGAERTAEAFF. The chain combines TRBV7-9 with TRBJ1-1, with TRBD1 identical over 12 bases. V lost 4 bases and J lost 6; bases outside the gene matches: 12. CDR1 is SEHNR, CDR2 FQNEAQ, per germline (reference sequence). This CDR3 contains 17 residues.

This clone showed up just once. This chain links TRBV7-8 with TRBJ2-4; TRBD1 matches at 7 bases. Germline V gene lookup returns CDR1 SGHVS and CDR2 FQNEAQ. Trimming removed 5 bases from V and 6 bases from J; junction bases left unmatched: 7. The CDR3 totals 14 residues. CDR3 bases: TGTGCCAGCAGCGAGGGACAGCTCCGAAACATTCAGTACTTC. Amino acids: CASSEGQLRNIQYF.

This chain links TRBV6-5 with TRBJ2-1; tentative D call: TRBD2 (6 bases). CDR1 is MNHEY and CDR2 is SVGAGI in the germline V gene. The CDR3 consists of 15 residues. Trimming pared 1 base from V and 4 bases from J, leaving 11 bases between. For the CDR3, the DNA is TGTGCCAGCAGTTACTACGGGAGTTCTTACAATGAGCAGTTCTTC. As protein: CASSYYGSSYNEQFF.

V gene TRBV5-1 combines with J gene TRBJ2-7; TRBD2 aligns across 7 bases. Per germline, CDR1 SGHRS and CDR2 YFSETQ. CDR3 size: 12 residues. Losses at the gene ends were 0 bases for V and 8 bases for J; bases not matched to a gene: 2. This CDR3 is CASSLERGQQYF. In DNA, the CDR3 is TGCGCCAGCAGCTTGGAGCGGGGCCAGCAGTACTTC.

The gene calls are TRBV11-3 and TRBJ2-7; D is undetermined. The CDR3 loop spans 12 amino acids. Germline CDR1 is SGHNT and CDR2 is YENEEA. Trimming left V 0 bases short and J 7 bases short, with 7 bases between. The CDR3: CASSLDGQEQYF. The CDR3 DNA sequence: TGTGCCAGCAGCTTAGATGGGCAGGAGCAGTACTTC.

V is TRBV24-1 and J is TRBJ2-3, with a tentative D call TRBD1 (6 bases). Germline assignment: CDR1 KGHDR and CDR2 SFDVKD. This CDR3 region has 16 residues. V was pared by 5 bases and J by 3 bases, with 17 bases between. The CDR3 reads CATSVGWGRGTDTQYF. CDR3 DNA: TGTGCCACCAGTGTGGGGTGGGGCAGGGGAACAGATACGCAGTATTTT.

The J gene is TRBJ1-2, the V gene TRBV11-2, with D tentatively TRBD1 (6 bases). The CDR3 has 16 residues. V was pared by 2 bases and J by 0 bases, with 13 bases between. Germline V gives CDR1 SGHAT, CDR2 FQNNGV. CDR3 sequence (DNA): TGTGCCAGCAGCTTATCCCCCCGGACAGCTAACTATGGCTACACCTTC. Encoded protein: CASSLSPRTANYGYTF. Drawing the rest from reference TRBV11-2 and TRBJ1-2, the complete variable domain is EAGVAQSPRYKIIEKRQSVAFWCNPISGHATLYWYQQILGQGPKLLIQFQNNGVVDDSQLPKDRFSAERLKGVDSTLKIQPAKLEDSAVYLCASSLSPRTANYGYTFGSGTRLTVV.

This chain's CDR3 is CASSSLLGRQGSLGQYF. CDR3 bases: TGTGCCAGCAGCTCCCTCTTGGGACGACAGGGGTCCCTGGGGCAGTACTTC. The V and J genes are TRBV11-2 and TRBJ2-7, with 8 bases fitting TRBD1. Germline V gene data show CDR1 as SGHAT and CDR2 as FQNNGV. V shed 4 bases and J 9 bases; nucleotides not matched to a gene: 20. This CDR3 spans 17 amino acids.

This clone showed up just once. The V and J genes are TRBV15 and TRBJ1-1; 8 bases map to TRBD1. This CDR3 is 15 amino acids long. V was clipped by 1 base and J by 0 bases; unmatched bases: 1. CDR1 and CDR2 from the germline V gene are LNHNV and YYDKDF (reference sequence). CDR3 sequence reads: CATSRGQGMNTEAFF. CDR3 DNA sequence: TGTGCCACCAGCAGAGGACAGGGGATGAACACTGAAGCTTTCTTT. Variable domain in full (rest from reference TRBV15 and TRBJ1-1): DAMVIQNPRYQVTQFGKPVTLSCSQTLNHNVMYWYQQKSSQAPKLLFHYYDKDFNNEADTPDNFQSRRPNTSFCFLDIRSPGLGDTAMYLCATSRGQGMNTEAFFGQGTRLTVV.

The J gene is TRBJ2-6, the V gene TRBV5-8; 7 bases map to TRBD1. The germline V gene has CDR1 SGHTS and CDR2 YDEGEE. CDR3 size: 20 residues. V lost 0 bases, J lost 0 bases, and 12 bases stayed unmatched. In nucleotides, the CDR3 is TGTGCCAGCAGCTTGGCCCTTAGAACAGGGGTCTACTCTGGGGCCAACGTCCTGACTTTC. Translating gives CASSLALRTGVYSGANVLTF.

This chain uses TRBV2 with TRBJ1-1; 11 bases are shared with TRBD1. The J segment lost 10 bases and the V segment lost 8 bases, leaving 9 bases of the junction unmatched. CDR1 SNHLY and CDR2 FYNNEI come from the germline V gene. The CDR3 is made up of 13 amino acids. The CDR3 DNA reads as TGTGCCAGCCGACCCGGGACAGGGGGGGTAGCTTTCTTT. Amino acids: CASRPGTGGVAFF. Based on the CDR3 plus reference TRBV2 and TRBJ1-1, the full variable domain is EPEVTQTPSHQVTQMGQEVILRCVPISNHLYFYWYRQILGQKVEFLVSFYNNEISEKSEIFDDQFSVERPDGSNFTLKIRSTKLEDSAMYFCASRPGTGGVAFFGQGTRLTVV.

V and J are TRBV18 and TRBJ2-7; tentatively, D is TRBD2 (7 bases). The CDR3 has 16 residues. Germline V gene data show CDR1 as KGHSH and CDR2 as LQKENI. Deletions cut 5 bases from V and 5 bases from J, with 22 bases between. The CDR3 DNA is TGTGCCAGCTCATCGTCACGGGGGGCTCTAGGAGACGAGCAGTACTTC. It translates to CASSSSRGALGDEQYF.

The V call is TRBV4-1, the J call TRBJ2-3; 8 nucleotides match TRBD2. V dropped 2 bases and J dropped 7; count of bases not matched to a gene: 11. The CDR3 has 16 residues. Germline V gene data show CDR1 as MGHRA and CDR2 as YSYEKL. The CDR3 reads CASSQLQSGRPHTQYF. The DNA of the CDR3 is TGCGCCAGCAGCCAACTTCAAAGCGGGAGACCGCATACGCAGTATTTT.

This clone was seen more than once but under ten times. This sequence joins TRBV4-3 and TRBJ1-6; 8 nucleotides align to TRBD1. The CDR3 has 15 residues. Germline-derived CDR1 and CDR2 are LGHNA and YSLEER. V lost 3 bases to trimming and J lost 6 bases; unmatched junction nucleotides: 4. DNA for the CDR3: TGCGCCAGCAGCCAGACAGGGGACTTTAATTCACCCCTCCACTTT. Amino acids: CASSQTGDFNSPLHF.